What follows are 19 T cell receptor beta chains derived from one specimen sequenced in a study of CD4 T cells in relation to SARS-CoV-2 and coronaviruses listed by TCRdb under 2021. CD4+ T cells from unexposed donors were collected before the COVID-19 pandemic (2011-2018). After 10 days of culture, CD4+ T cells were isolated with the EasySep CD4+ T cell isolation kit. The protocol used for the library was the immunoSEQ multiplex PCR assay. The table comes from immuneACCESS by way of TCRdb, which keeps in-frame sequences with V and J called. Part of the clones is missing from these tables; in studies checked, under half for an unresolved V gene and the rest for unknown reasons. In this sample the table shows 20,000 to 25,000 clones, over 70% of which occur a single time. The ten largest clones represent about 15% of the sample. Antigen specificity for these receptors is unknown. Sequencing was done on a sample of CD4+ T cells from PBMCs, cultured in vitro. The receptors were sampled from a human donor in good health.

The chain employs TRBV27 and TRBJ1-1; 9 bases map to TRBD1. Per germline, CDR1 MNHEY and CDR2 SMNVEV (reference sequence). CDR3 length: 18 residues. The V and J ends lost 1 base and 1 base, in that order; junction bases with no gene match: 10. The DNA of the CDR3 is TGTGCCAGCAGTTTATACGTCGGGGGGACAGGGCAGAACACTGAAGCTTTCTTT. It translates to CASSLYVGGTGQNTEAFF.

Concerning this clone: In the same sample, other DNA sequences code for this CDR3. The V call is TRBV3-1 (or the pseudogene TRBV3-2), the J call TRBJ1-3, with D uncertain. CDR3 size: 15 residues. Germline loops: CDR1 LGHDT, CDR2 YNNKEL (reference sequence). V lost 0 bases and J lost 3, with 9 bases in between. CDR3 loop: CASSQDPGVGNTIYF. DNA for the CDR3: TGTGCCAGCAGCCAAGATCCCGGGGTTGGAAACACCATATATTTT.

This clone has more than one count but fewer than ten. The chain employs TRBV19 and TRBJ2-7, with 7 bases fitting TRBD2. Germline V gene sequence: CDR1 LNHDA, CDR2 SQIVND (reference sequence). V trimming: 3 bases; J trimming: 1 base; junction bases outside the gene matches: 9. CDR3 length equals 16 residues. The CDR3 region is CASSMAPGDYSYEQYF. The CDR3 DNA reads as TGTGCCAGTAGTATGGCACCCGGGGACTATTCCTACGAGCAGTACTTC.

The chain recombines TRBV19 with TRBJ1-6; perhaps TRBD1 as D (5 bases). The germline gives CDR1 LNHDA, CDR2 SQIVND (reference sequence). With 6 bases removed from V and 7 bases from J, the gap between germline ends came to 19 bases. The CDR3 length is 16 residues. The CDR3 bases are TGTGCCAGTAGCACCCCAGGGAAGGTCGCCAATTCACCCCTCCACTTT. Translation: CASSTPGKVANSPLHF.

CDR3 DNA sequence: TGTGCCAGCAGTGACCACACCGAACAGACCAACTATGGCTACACCTTC. Residues: CASSDHTEQTNYGYTF. The rearrangement links TRBV6-1 to TRBJ1-2; D not certain. The CDR3 has 16 residues. Germline lookup yields CDR1 MNHNS and CDR2 SASEGT. Trimming stripped 3 bases from V and 2 bases from J, with 16 bases between.

The rearrangement links TRBV19 to TRBJ2-5; 9 bases match TRBD1. The CDR3 covers 15 residues. Germline assignment: CDR1 LNHDA and CDR2 SQIVND (reference sequence). The V segment lost 6 bases and the J segment 4 bases; nucleotides outside the gene matches: 9. The CDR3 DNA reads TGTGCCAGTAGATCGGACAGGGGCCATGGAGAGACCCAGTACTTC. Protein sequence: CASRSDRGHGETQYF.

V gene TRBV19 combines with J gene TRBJ2-2, with 9 bases lining up with TRBD2. The length of the CDR3 is 14 residues. V dropped 7 bases and J dropped 7; count of bases not matched to a gene: 7. In germline, CDR1 is LNHDA, CDR2 SQIVND (reference sequence). CDR3 in amino acids: CASTGREGLGELFF. The CDR3 DNA is TGTGCCAGTACCGGGCGGGAGGGCCTCGGGGAGCTGTTTTTT. The whole variable domain, remainder taken from reference TRBV19 and TRBJ2-2, is DGGITQSPKYLFRKEGQNVTLSCEQNLNHDAMYWYRQDPGQGLRLIYYSQIVNDFQKGDIAEGYSVSREKKESFPLTVTSAQKNPTAFYLCASTGREGLGELFFGEGSRLTVL.

By share, this clone ranks as large. Germline and junction disagree at one end, which may indicate a read error. V is TRBV3-1 (or the pseudogene TRBV3-2) and J is TRBJ2-6; D unresolved. Germline loops: CDR1 LGHDT, CDR2 YNNKEL (reference sequence). The CDR3 has 15 amino acids. The CDR3 sequence: CASGQELSGANVLTF. The DNA of the CDR3 is TGTGCCAGCGGCCAGGAGCTCTCTGGGGCCAACGTCCTGACTTTC.

This CDR3 reads CASSVGIGVGASEAFF. The CDR3 DNA is TGTGCCAGCAGCGTCGGCATTGGTGTGGGGGCATCTGAAGCTTTCTTT. The rearrangement uses TRBV9 and TRBJ1-1, with D perhaps matching TRBD1 (6 bases). Trimming removed 2 bases at V and 6 bases at J, with 20 bases between. Germline CDR1 reads SGDLS; CDR2 reads YYNGEE. This CDR3 has 16 amino acids.

As DNA, the CDR3 is TGTGCCAGCAGCCAAGATGGGATATACCTCGGGACGGCCCAGGGGCAGTACTTC. It is translated as CASSQDGIYLGTAQGQYF. The chain is built from TRBV3-1 (or the pseudogene TRBV3-2) and TRBJ2-7; either TRBD1 or TRBD2 may fit D (5 bases each). Germline values: CDR1 LGHDT, CDR2 YNNKEL (reference sequence). Trimming left V 0 bases short and J 9 bases short, with 27 bases between. This CDR3 region has 18 residues.

This clone was counted between two and nine times. The chain carries TRBV5-1 and TRBJ2-5; 7 bases map to TRBD1. Trimming removed 4 bases from V and 3 bases from J; junction bases left unmatched: 6. CDR1 is SGHRS and CDR2 is YFSETQ in the germline V gene. CDR3 size: 14 residues. The CDR3 region is CASSASTGKETQYF. The DNA for the CDR3 is TGCGCCAGCAGCGCCTCGACAGGGAAAGAGACCCAGTACTTC. The full variable domain, in which reference TRBV5-1 and TRBJ2-5 provide the parts outside the CDR3, is KAGVTQTPRYLIKTRGQQVTLSCSPISGHRSVSWYQQTPGQGLQFLFEYFSETQRNKGNFPGRFSGRQFSNSRSEMNVSTLELGDSALYLCASSASTGKETQYFGPGTRLLVL.

The rearrangement joins TRBV5-1 to TRBJ1-6; D is unclear. V dropped 0 bases and J dropped 9 bases, with 13 bases sitting between them. Germline-derived CDR1 and CDR2 are SGHRS and YFSETQ. CDR3 length: 15 residues. CDR3 coding DNA: TGCGCCAGCAGCTTGGAGGGTTCCACTGGTTCACCCCTCCACTTT. This codes for CASSLEGSTGSPLHF.

This clone has more than one count but fewer than ten. The chain has TRBV19 and TRBJ2-7, with 9 bases lining up with TRBD1. J was trimmed by 6 bases and V by 8 bases; bases with no gene match: 8. CDR1 and CDR2 (germline): LNHDA, SQIVND (reference sequence). The CDR3 sequence is 13 residues long. DNA of the CDR3: TGTGCCAGTTCCCGGGACAGGGTGGGCGAGCAGTACTTC. Residues: CASSRDRVGEQYF. Full variable domain (missing parts from reference TRBV19 and TRBJ2-7): DGGITQSPKYLFRKEGQNVTLSCEQNLNHDAMYWYRQDPGQGLRLIYYSQIVNDFQKGDIAEGYSVSREKKESFPLTVTSAQKNPTAFYLCASSRDRVGEQYFGPGTRLTVT.

The CDR3 reads CASSAPGQGTSEAFF. The DNA of the CDR3 is TGTGCCAGTAGTGCCCCGGGACAGGGAACGAGTGAAGCTTTCTTT. The chain couples TRBV19 to TRBJ1-1, with 9 bases lining up with TRBD1. The V gene's germline CDR1 is LNHDA and CDR2 SQIVND (reference sequence). This CDR3 is 15 amino acids long. Trimming at V came to 5 bases and at J to 7 bases, leaving 11 bases not matched to a gene.

This clone was picked up one time. The J gene is TRBJ1-5, the V gene TRBV11-2; 7 bases fit TRBD1. CDR1 and CDR2 (germline): SGHAT, FQNNGV. The V and J ends lost 5 bases and 7 bases, in that order; junction bases with no gene match: 11. The CDR3 consists of 15 residues. The chain's CDR3 is CASSPGEGARQPQHF. The CDR3 DNA reads as TGTGCCAGCAGCCCAGGGGAGGGGGCACGACAGCCCCAGCATTTT. Full variable domain (outside the CDR3, taken from reference TRBV11-2 and TRBJ1-5): EAGVAQSPRYKIIEKRQSVAFWCNPISGHATLYWYQQILGQGPKLLIQFQNNGVVDDSQLPKDRFSAERLKGVDSTLKIQPAKLEDSAVYLCASSPGEGARQPQHFGDGTRLSIL.

This chain connects TRBV28 to TRBJ2-4; D might be TRBD1 (5 bases). Per the germline V gene, CDR1 is MDHEN and CDR2 is SYDVKM. V was pared by 8 bases and J by 0 bases, with 14 bases between. This CDR3 is 15 amino acids long. As DNA, the CDR3 is TGTGCCAGCCGGGCAGGGATTGTAGCCAAAAACATTCAGTACTTC. It translates to CASRAGIVAKNIQYF.

The chain has TRBV11-1 and TRBJ2-7; TRBD2 agrees at 7 bases. The CDR3 covers 12 residues. Germline trimming cut 6 bases from V and 5 bases from J; bases unmatched to any gene: 4. Germline CDR1 reads SGHAT; CDR2 reads FQDESV (reference sequence). The CDR3 spells CASRSGLDEQYF. The DNA of the CDR3 is TGTGCCAGCAGGAGCGGACTAGACGAGCAGTACTTC.

This chain joins TRBV2 and TRBJ1-4, with no clear D. V dropped 6 bases and J dropped 1 base, with 15 bases sitting between them. The CDR3 has 16 residues. CDR1 and CDR2 (germline): SNHLY, FYNNEI. DNA for the CDR3: TGTGCCAGCAGACGTAGCGAAGCTGGAACTAATGAAAAACTGTTTTTT. It specifies CASRRSEAGTNEKLFF.

The V gene is TRBV6-5, the J gene TRBJ1-1, with a tentative D call TRBD1 (5 bases). This CDR3 is built from 11 residues. Germline loops: CDR1 MNHEY, CDR2 SVGAGI. V was trimmed by 8 bases and J by 7 bases, leaving 11 bases between them. This chain's CDR3 is CASYWDVEAFF. The CDR3 region has the DNA TGTGCCAGCTATTGGGACGTTGAAGCTTTCTTT.